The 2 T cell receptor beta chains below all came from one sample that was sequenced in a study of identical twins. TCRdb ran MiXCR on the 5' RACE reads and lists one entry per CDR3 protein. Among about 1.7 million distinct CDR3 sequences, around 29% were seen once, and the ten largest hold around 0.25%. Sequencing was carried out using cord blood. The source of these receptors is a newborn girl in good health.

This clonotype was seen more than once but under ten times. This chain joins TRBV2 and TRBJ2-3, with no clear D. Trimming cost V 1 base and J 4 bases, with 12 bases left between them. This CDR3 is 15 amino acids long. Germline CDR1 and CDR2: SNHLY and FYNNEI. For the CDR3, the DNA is TGTGCCAGCAGTGAAGAGGTGATTGCGTCAGATACGCAGTATTTT. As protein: CASSEEVIASDTQYF. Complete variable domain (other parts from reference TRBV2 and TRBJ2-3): EPEVTQTPSHQVTQMGQEVILRCVPISNHLYFYWYRQILGQKVEFLVSFYNNEISEKSEIFDDQFSVERPDGSNFTLKIRSTKLEDSAMYFCASSEEVIASDTQYFGPGTRLTVL.

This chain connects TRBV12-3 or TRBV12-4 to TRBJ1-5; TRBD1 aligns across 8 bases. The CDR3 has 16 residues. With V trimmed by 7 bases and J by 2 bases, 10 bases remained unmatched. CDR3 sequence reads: CASTSDRDGGNQPQHF. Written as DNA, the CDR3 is TGTGCCAGCACCTCGGACAGGGACGGAGGCAATCAGCCCCAGCATTTT.